This paragraph covers one T cell receptor beta chain sequence. Its cognate antigen is unknown. The record originates from a study of identifying expanded T cells in peripheral blood. General study results and limits: Over two and four weeks, about 15 and 19 clones changed, versus around 1.1 between replicates. Clone count variance between approximately two-week samples rose with total template count.

Per the germline V gene, CDR1 is LNHDA and CDR2 is SQIVND (reference sequence). V was shortened by 6 bases and J by 6 bases, with 21 bases between the two germline ends. The CDR3 runs 16 residues. The data were produced by immunoSEQ multiplex PCR, yet TCRdb's version contains in-frame clones alone and is incomplete. The sample carries about 120,000 clones, around four fifths recorded once. The chain links TRBV19 to TRBJ1-5; a weak D match, TRBD1 (6 bases). Material for sequencing was blood. The sequence was collected from a person aged 18-70 years in good health. The CDR3 sequence is CASRNFRDTVGQPQHF. The CDR3 DNA is TGTGCCAGTAGGAACTTCCGGGACACCGTAGGTCAGCCCCAGCATTTT.